This record looks at one TCR beta chain sequence and its context. Its antigen is undetermined. With V trimmed by 1 base and J by 5 bases, 11 bases remained unmatched. The CDR3 contains 17 residues. Germline V CDR1 and CDR2: SGHTA, FQGNSA. TCRdb keeps only in-frame clones here, not all; method: immunoSEQ multiplex PCR. The sample holds some 160,000 clones; around 90% are singletons and the top ten take less than 5.5%. These data come from a study of T cell responses to AZD1222 COVID-19 vaccine. Whole-study context: Some second doses came at about 4 weeks and others at about 12 weeks; these were pooled.

Broader study findings: Increased Spike-specific TCR breadth and depth were observed after two AZD1222 doses. Clonal diversity may have been underestimated in mostly white British donors. The study identified only a handful of AZD1222 recipients as seropositive at baseline.

The specimen was peripheral blood, collected on day 0 of AZD1222 vaccination. This chain joins TRBV7-2 and TRBJ1-5; 7 bases match TRBD1. The receptor's source is an adult in good health. The CDR3 is CASSLVRRQGGDQPQHF. For the CDR3, the DNA is TGTGCCAGCAGCTTAGTACGGCGGCAGGGGGGAGATCAGCCCCAGCATTTT. Filled out from reference TRBV7-2 and TRBJ1-5, the complete variable domain reads GAGVSQSPSNKVTEKGKDVELRCDPISGHTALYWYRQSLGQGLEFLIYFQGNSAPDKSGLPSDRFSAERTGGSVSTLTIQRTQQEDSAVYLCASSLVRRQGGDQPQHFGDGTRLSIL.